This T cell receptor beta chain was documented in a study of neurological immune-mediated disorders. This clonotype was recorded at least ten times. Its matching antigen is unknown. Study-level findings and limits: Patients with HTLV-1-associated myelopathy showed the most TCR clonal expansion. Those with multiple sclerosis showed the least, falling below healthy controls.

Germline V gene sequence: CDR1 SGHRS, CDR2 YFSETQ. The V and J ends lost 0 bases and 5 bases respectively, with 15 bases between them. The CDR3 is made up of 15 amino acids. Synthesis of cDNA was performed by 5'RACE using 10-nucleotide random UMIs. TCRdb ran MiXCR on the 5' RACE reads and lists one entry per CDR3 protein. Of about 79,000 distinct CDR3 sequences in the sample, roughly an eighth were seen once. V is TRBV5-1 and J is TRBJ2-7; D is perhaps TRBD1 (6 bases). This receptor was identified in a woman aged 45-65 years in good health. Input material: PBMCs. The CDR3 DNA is TGCGCCAGCAGCTTGGAAGGCAGGGGTATCGACGAGCAGTACTTC. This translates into CASSLEGRGIDEQYF.